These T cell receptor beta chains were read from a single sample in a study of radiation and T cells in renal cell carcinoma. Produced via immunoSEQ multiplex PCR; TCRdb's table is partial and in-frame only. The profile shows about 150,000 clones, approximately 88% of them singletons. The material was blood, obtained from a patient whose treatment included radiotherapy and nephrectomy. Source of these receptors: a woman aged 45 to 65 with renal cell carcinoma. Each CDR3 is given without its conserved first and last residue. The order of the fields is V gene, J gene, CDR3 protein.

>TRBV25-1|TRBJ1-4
ASSEPAGAGEKLF
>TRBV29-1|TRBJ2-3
SVDNPGGAPDTQY
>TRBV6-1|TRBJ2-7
ASMTSDSYEQY
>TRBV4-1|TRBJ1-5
ASSQDFRSNQPQH
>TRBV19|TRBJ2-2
ASSMYGAGELF
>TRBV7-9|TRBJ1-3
ASSLRQATSGNTIY
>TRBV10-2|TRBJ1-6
ASRGHIGSPLH
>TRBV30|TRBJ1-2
AWSVSGVRYGYT
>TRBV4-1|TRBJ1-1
ASSQDRDRGRNTEAF
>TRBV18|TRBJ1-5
ASSLVPSGSNQPQH
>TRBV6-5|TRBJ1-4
ASSQGEKLF
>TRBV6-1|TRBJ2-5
ALGGSGRKVETQY
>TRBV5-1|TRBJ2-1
ASSSSNGGRAF
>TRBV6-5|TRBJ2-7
ASTSGAGWREQY
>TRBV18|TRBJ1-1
ASSPPNAF
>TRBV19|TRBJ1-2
ASRDPRGQGYGYT
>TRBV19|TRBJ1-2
ASTAGLLANYGYT
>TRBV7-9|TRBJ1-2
ASSLELGASGYT
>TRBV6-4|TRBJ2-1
ASSEEGARTNEQF
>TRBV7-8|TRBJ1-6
ASSLEGQSSYNSPLH
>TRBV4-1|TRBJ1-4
ASTRAWTGEINEKLF
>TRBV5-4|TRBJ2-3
ASSLAGASDTQY
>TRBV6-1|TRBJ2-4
ASSDGRPGGIQY
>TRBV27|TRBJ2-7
ASSFRVGVMHSYEQY
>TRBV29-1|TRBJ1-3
SVDRGKTIY
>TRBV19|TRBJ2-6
ASLGGSGANVLT
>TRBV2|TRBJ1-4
ASSEGYSSSREKLF
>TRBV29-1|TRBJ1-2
SGEAGYGYT
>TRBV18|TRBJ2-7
ASSPGASYEQY
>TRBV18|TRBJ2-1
ASSREAGDHRNEQF
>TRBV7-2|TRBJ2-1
ASSLAVSGGALKF
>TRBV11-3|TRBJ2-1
ASSSGLAADNEQF
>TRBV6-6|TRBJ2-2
ASSKGGGRSGELF
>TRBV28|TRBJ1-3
ASSLVRNTIY
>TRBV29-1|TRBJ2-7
SVGDRGNEQY